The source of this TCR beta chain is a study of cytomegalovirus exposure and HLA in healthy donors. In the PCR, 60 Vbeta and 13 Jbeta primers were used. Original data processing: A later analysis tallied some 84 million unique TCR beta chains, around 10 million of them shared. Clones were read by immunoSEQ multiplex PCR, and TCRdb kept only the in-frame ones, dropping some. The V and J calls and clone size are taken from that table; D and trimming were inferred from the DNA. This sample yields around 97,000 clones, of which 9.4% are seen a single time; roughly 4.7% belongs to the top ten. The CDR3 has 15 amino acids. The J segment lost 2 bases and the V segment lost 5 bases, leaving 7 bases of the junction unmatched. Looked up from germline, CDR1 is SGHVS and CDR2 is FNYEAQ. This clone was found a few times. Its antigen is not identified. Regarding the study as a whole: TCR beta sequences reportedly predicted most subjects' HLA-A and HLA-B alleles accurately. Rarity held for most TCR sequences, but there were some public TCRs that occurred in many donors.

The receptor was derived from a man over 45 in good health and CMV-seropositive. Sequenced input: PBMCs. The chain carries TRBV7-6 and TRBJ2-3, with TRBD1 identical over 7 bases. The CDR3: CASSANRGNTDTQYF. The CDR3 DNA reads TGTGCCAGCAGCGCTAACAGGGGAAACACAGATACGCAGTATTTT.